The rows below give T cell receptor beta chains drawn from one sample of a study of T cells in Graves' hyperthyroidism and ophthalmopathy. Each CDR3 protein is one row after TCRdb ran MiXCR on the multiplex PCR reads. The data show under 450,000 distinct CDR3 sequences, roughly 13% seen once. The specimen sequenced was blood. These receptor sequences come from a man younger than 40 with Graves' hyperthyroidism that later progressed to Graves' ophthalmopathy. Each CDR3 is given with its conserved first and last residue. The D gene is left open where the match is weak. Not every row has a clone size; where given, it reads once, few, many or a size class.

D: TRBD1; V: TRBV5-1; size: few; J: TRBJ1-2; DNA: TGCGCCAGCAGCTGGGGTGGACAGGAATTAAACTATGGCTACACCTTC; CDR3: CASSWGGQELNYGYTF
D: NA; V: TRBV10-3; size: NA; J: TRBJ1-1; DNA: TGTGCCGTCAGGGACTTGACATTGGGGGACACTGAAGCTTTCTTT; CDR3: CAVRDLTLGDTEAFF
D: NA; V: TRBV6-1; size: many; J: TRBJ2-3; DNA: TGTGCCAGCAGTGAAAGTGGTAGCGGATCAGATACGCAGTATTTT; CDR3: CASSESGSGSDTQYF
D: TRBD2; V: TRBV20-1; size: few; J: TRBJ2-1; DNA: TGCAGTGCTAGGACCCAGCGGGGGGGCCGCGAGCAGTTCTTC; CDR3: CSARTQRGGREQFF
D: NA; V: TRBV4-1; size: NA; J: TRBJ2-2; DNA: TGCGCCAGCAGCCAATTACAGGGCAGGCGGTTTTTT; CDR3: CASSQLQGRRFF
D: TRBD1; V: TRBV19; size: few; J: TRBJ1-2; DNA: TGTGCCAGTATGCTAAGGGACAGCCACCTATTTGGCTACACCTTC; CDR3: CASMLRDSHLFGYTF
D: NA; V: TRBV20-1; size: few; J: TRBJ1-6; DNA: TGCAGTGCTACCGGGACAAGTTCACCCCTCCACTTT; CDR3: CSATGTSSPLHF
D: NA; V: TRBV20-1; size: many; J: TRBJ2-7; DNA: TGCAGTGCTAGAAGGGGCAGAGACGAGCAGTACTTC; CDR3: CSARRGRDEQYF
D: NA; V: TRBV28; size: many; J: TRBJ2-7; DNA: TGTGCCAGCAGTTTATCCTATTTGACAGGACCCTACGAGCAGTACTTC; CDR3: CASSLSYLTGPYEQYF
D: TRBD1; V: TRBV29-1; size: NA; J: TRBJ2-1; DNA: TGCAGCGCTGGACAGGGGGTCCATGAGCAGTCCTTC; CDR3: CSAGQGVHEQSF
D: TRBD2; V: TRBV12-3/TRBV12-4; size: many; J: TRBJ2-5; DNA: TGTGCCAGCAGTTTAGGGCTAGCGGGGGGAGAGACCCAGTACTTC; CDR3: CASSLGLAGGETQYF
D: TRBD1; V: TRBV7-9; size: NA; J: TRBJ1-5; DNA: TGTGCCAGCAGCGGGACAGGGGGTGGCCTCGGGAATCAGCCCCAGCATTTT; CDR3: CASSGTGGGLGNQPQHF
D: NA; V: TRBV5-1; size: NA; J: TRBJ2-5; DNA: TGCGCCAGCAGCTTCCGGGGAGCGACTAAAGAGACCCAGTACTTC; CDR3: CASSFRGATKETQYF
D: TRBD2; V: TRBV12-5; size: few; J: TRBJ2-3; DNA: TGTGCTAGTGGTTTGGTACCCGGGGGGAGGATGACAGATACGCAGTATTTT; CDR3: CASGLVPGGRMTDTQYF
D: TRBD1; V: TRBV27; size: many; J: TRBJ1-2; DNA: TGTGCCAGCAGTCCCTCGGGACAGAGGACCTATGGCTACACCTTC; CDR3: CASSPSGQRTYGYTF
D: NA; V: TRBV30; size: many; J: TRBJ1-5; DNA: TGTGCCTGGGCATCGGGGGGGGACCATCAGCCCCAGCATTTT; CDR3: CAWASGGDHQPQHF
D: TRBD2; V: TRBV7-9; size: many; J: TRBJ2-7; DNA: TGTGCCAGCAGCCCTTTCCCAGCGGGGAACTACGAGCAGTACTTC; CDR3: CASSPFPAGNYEQYF
D: TRBD1; V: TRBV9; size: NA; J: TRBJ2-1; DNA: TGTGCCAGCAGCGTAACAACTTCCGGACAGGGAATTGGTGAGCAGTTCTTC; CDR3: CASSVTTSGQGIGEQFF
D: NA; V: TRBV5-5; size: once; J: TRBJ1-1; DNA: TGTGCCAGCAGCTTTGGGGGCAAGGCGAACACTGAAGCTTTCTTT; CDR3: CASSFGGKANTEAFF
D: NA; V: TRBV9; size: many; J: TRBJ2-5; DNA: TGTGCCAGCTCCCGTTCGGGGGACCCGAGCGAGACCCAGTACTTC; CDR3: CASSRSGDPSETQYF
D: NA; V: TRBV7-9; size: many; J: TRBJ2-7; DNA: TGTGCCAGCAGCCCGGAGACGTTCAGCTCCTACGAGCAGTACTTC; CDR3: CASSPETFSSYEQYF
D: TRBD2; V: TRBV5-1; size: NA; J: TRBJ2-3; DNA: TGCGCCAGCAGCGGGCCGGGAGGGACGGATACGCAGTATTTT; CDR3: CASSGPGGTDTQYF
D: TRBD2; V: TRBV5-1; size: few; J: TRBJ2-3; DNA: TGCGCCAGCAGCTACTTAGCGGGGGCCCTCACAGATACGCAGTATTTT; CDR3: CASSYLAGALTDTQYF
D: NA; V: TRBV6-1; size: many; J: TRBJ2-1; DNA: TGTGCCAGCAGTGAAGGGGGGAGCTCCTACAATGAGCAGTTCTTC; CDR3: CASSEGGSSYNEQFF